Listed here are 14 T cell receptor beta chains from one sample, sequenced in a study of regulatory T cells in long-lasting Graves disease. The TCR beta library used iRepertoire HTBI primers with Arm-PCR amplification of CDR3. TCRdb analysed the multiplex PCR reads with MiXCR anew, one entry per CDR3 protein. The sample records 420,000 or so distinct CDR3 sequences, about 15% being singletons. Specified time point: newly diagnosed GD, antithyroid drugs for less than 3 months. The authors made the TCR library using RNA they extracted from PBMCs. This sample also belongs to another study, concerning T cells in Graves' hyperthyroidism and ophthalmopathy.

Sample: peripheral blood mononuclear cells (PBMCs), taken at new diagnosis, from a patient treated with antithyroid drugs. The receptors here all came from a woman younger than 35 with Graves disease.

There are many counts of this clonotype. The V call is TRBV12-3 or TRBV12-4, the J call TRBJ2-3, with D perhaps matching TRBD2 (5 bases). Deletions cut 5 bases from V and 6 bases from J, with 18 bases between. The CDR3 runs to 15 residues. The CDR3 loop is CASSQRTPAVDTQYF. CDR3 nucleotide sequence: TGTGCCAGCAGTCAACGGACTCCGGCGGTGGATACGCAGTATTTT.

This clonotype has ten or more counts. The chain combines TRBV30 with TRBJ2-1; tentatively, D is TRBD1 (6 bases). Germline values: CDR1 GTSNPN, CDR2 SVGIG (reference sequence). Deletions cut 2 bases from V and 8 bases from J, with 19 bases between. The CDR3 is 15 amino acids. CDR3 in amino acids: CAWSPRDTRRDEQFF. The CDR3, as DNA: TGTGCCTGGAGTCCCCGGGACACCCGGCGGGATGAGCAGTTCTTC.

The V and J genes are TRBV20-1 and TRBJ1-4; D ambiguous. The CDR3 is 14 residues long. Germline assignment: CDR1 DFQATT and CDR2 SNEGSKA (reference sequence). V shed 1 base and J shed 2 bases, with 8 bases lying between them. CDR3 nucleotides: TGCAGTGCTAGAGGCGGCAGGACTAATGAAAAACTGTTTTTT. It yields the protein CSARGGRTNEKLFF.

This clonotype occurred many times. The chain's CDR3 is CATSRDNRLAERTAYEQYF. The CDR3 nucleotides read TGTGCCACCAGCAGAGATAATCGGCTAGCGGAAAGAACCGCCTACGAGCAGTACTTC. The chain employs TRBV15 and TRBJ2-7, with 7 bases matching TRBD2. Trimming removed 0 bases from V and 2 bases from J; junction bases left unmatched: 16. CDR1 and CDR2 (germline): LNHNV, YYDKDF (reference sequence). CDR3 length: 19 amino acids.

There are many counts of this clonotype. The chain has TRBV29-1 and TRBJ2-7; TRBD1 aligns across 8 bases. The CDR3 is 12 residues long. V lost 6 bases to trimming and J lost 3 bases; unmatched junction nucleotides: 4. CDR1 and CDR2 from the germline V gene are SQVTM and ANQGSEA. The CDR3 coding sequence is TGCAGCGTGATGGGGACAGGCTACGAGCAGTACTTC. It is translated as CSVMGTGYEQYF.

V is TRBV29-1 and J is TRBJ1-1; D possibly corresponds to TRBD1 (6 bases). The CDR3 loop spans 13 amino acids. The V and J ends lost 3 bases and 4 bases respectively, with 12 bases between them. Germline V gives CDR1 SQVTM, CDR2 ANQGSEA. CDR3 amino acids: CSVDRGVPTEAFF. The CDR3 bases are TGCAGCGTTGACAGGGGAGTTCCCACTGAAGCTTTCTTT.

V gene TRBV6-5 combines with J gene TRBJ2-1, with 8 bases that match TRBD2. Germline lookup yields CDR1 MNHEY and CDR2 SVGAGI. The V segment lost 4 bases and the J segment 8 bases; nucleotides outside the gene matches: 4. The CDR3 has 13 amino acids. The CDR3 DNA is TGTGCCAGCAGTTCTCTAGCGGGCCATGAGCAGTTCTTC. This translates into CASSSLAGHEQFF.

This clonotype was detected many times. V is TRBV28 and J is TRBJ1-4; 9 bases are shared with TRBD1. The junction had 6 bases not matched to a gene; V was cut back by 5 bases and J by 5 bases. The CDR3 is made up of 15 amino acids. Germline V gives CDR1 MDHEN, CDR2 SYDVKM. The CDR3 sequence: CASSPGQGGNEKLFF. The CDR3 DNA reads TGTGCCAGCAGTCCGGGACAGGGAGGGAATGAAAAACTGTTTTTT. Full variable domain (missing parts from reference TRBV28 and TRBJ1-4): DVKVTQSSRYLVKRTGEKVFLECVQDMDHENMFWYRQDPGLGLRLIYFSYDVKMKEKGDIPEGYSVSREKKERFSLILESASTNQTSMYLCASSPGQGGNEKLFFGSGTQLSVL.

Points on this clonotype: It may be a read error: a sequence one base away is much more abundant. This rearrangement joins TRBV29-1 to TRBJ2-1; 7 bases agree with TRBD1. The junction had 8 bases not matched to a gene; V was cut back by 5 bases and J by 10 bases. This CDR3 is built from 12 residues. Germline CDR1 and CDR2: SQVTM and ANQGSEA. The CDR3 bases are TGCAGCGTTACAGGGGCGAAAAACGAGCAGTTCTTC. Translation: CSVTGAKNEQFF.

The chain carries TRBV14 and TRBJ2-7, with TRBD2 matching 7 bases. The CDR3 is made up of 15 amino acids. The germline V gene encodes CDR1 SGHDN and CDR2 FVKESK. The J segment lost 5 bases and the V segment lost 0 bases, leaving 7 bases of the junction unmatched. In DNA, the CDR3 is TGTGCCAGCAGCCAAGAACGACTAGCCGGGCACGAGCAGTACTTC. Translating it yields CASSQERLAGHEQYF.

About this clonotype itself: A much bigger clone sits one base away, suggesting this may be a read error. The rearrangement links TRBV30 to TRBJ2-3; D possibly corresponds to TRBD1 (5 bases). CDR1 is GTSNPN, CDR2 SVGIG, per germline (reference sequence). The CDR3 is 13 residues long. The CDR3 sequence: CAWSLLSTGTQYF. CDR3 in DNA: TGTGCCTGGAGTTTACTAAGCACAGGTACGCAGTATTTT. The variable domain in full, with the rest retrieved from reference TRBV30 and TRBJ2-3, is SQTIHQWPATLVQPVGSPLSLECTVEGTSNPNLYWYRQAAGRGLQLLFYSVGIGQISSEVPQNLSASRPQDRQFILSSKKLLLSDSGFYLCAWSLLSTGTQYFGPGTRLTVL.

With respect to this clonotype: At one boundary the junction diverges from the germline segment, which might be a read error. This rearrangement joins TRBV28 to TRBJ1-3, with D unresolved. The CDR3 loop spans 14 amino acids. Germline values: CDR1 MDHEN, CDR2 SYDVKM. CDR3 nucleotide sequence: TGTGCCAGCAGTTTTAGCCTATCTGGAGACACCATATATTTT. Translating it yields CASSFSLSGDTIYF.

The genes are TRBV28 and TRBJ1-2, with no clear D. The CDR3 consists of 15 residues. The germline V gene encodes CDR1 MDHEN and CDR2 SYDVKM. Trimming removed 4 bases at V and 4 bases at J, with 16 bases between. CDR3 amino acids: CASSSARAGPYGYTF. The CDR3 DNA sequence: TGTGCCAGCAGTTCAGCCCGGGCAGGTCCCTATGGCTACACCTTC.

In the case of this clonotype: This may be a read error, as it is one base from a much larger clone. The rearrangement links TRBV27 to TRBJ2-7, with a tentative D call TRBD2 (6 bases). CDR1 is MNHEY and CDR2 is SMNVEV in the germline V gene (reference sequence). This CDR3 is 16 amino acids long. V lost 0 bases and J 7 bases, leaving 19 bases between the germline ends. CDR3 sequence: CASSLSIGSSYNEQYF. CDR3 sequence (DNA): TGTGCCAGCAGTTTATCGATCGGGAGCTCCTACAATGAGCAGTACTTC.